The 2 T cell receptor beta chains below were found in one sample sequenced in a study of T cell responses to AZD1222 COVID-19 vaccine. Repertoires were generated with immunoSEQ multiplex PCR, while TCRdb's copy carries only in-frame clones and drops some. Among about 83,000 clones, 86% were seen once, and the ten largest hold roughly 9.4%. Here the sequenced sample was peripheral blood, taken on day 0 of AZD1222 vaccination. These receptors were obtained from an adult in good health.

This sequence joins TRBV5-8 and TRBJ2-5, with 10 bases lining up with TRBD1. The CDR3 has 17 amino acids. The trim removed 4 bases at V and 1 base at J, leaving 10 bases unmatched. The V gene's germline CDR1 is SGHTS and CDR2 YDEGEE. The CDR3 is CASSTGTGDVLQETQYF. As DNA, the CDR3 is TGTGCCAGCAGCACCGGGACAGGGGACGTCCTCCAAGAGACCCAGTACTTC.

In its sample, this clone was seen a few times. This rearrangement joins TRBV7-9 to TRBJ1-3, with TRBD1 as a possible D gene (6 bases). This CDR3 region has 14 residues. Germline CDR1 and CDR2: SEHNR and FQNEAQ (reference sequence). V shed 5 bases and J shed 2 bases, with 10 bases lying between them. Written as DNA, the CDR3 is TGTGCCAGCAGCCCGGACAGCGCTGGAAACACCATATATTTT. This gives the protein CASSPDSAGNTIYF.